What follows describes a single T cell receptor beta chain. The antigen remains undetermined. This sample was included in a study of blood T cells in healthy people across ages. General study points: Observed TCR beta diversity per million T cells went down as age went up. This fall followed a roughly linear course with age. Shifts in expanded clonotypes may have been confounded by donor CMV status, which was unknown.

PCR was performed a second time for 7 to 11 cycles using a sample-barcoded 5' primer and a J-beta primer mix. TCRdb re-analysed the 5' RACE reads in MiXCR, keeping a single row per CDR3 protein. Of about 770,000 distinct CDR3 sequences listed, around 45% are singletons. V was clipped by 6 bases and J by 7 bases; unmatched bases: 13. This CDR3 is built from 16 residues. Sequencing input: blood. This clonotype was sampled from a man in his 60s in good health. V gene TRBV12-3 or TRBV12-4 combines with J gene TRBJ1-5; 9 bases fit TRBD1. The CDR3 region has the DNA TGTGCCAGCAGACCCGACAGGGGGAAGGGAGGACAGCCCCAGCATTTT. Encoded protein: CASRPDRGKGGQPQHF.